These 15 T cell receptor beta chains share one sample of origin, sequenced in a study of blood T cell repertoires in COVID-19. TCRdb's table, derived via immunoSEQ multiplex PCR, lists solely in-frame clones and lacks some. The sample contains 200,000 to 250,000 clones, approximately 85% of which appear only once. The sequenced sample was peripheral blood. The receptors were sampled from a man aged 50 to 59 with COVID-19, enrolled during active disease.

The chain links TRBV2 to TRBJ1-1; D uncertain. CDR1 is SNHLY, CDR2 FYNNEI, per germline. This CDR3 is built from 18 residues. V dropped 5 bases and J dropped 4 bases, with 26 bases sitting between them. The CDR3 loop reads CASSPRRGGPTSGTEAFF. The CDR3 bases are TGTGCCAGCAGTCCCAGACGGGGAGGGCCCACGAGTGGCACTGAAGCTTTCTTT.

The chain has TRBV7-3 and TRBJ2-2; perhaps TRBD2 as D (7 bases). Germline CDR1 SGHTA, CDR2 FQGTGA. Trimming left V 3 bases short and J 6 bases short, with 20 bases between. This CDR3 spans 17 amino acids. The CDR3 here is CASSFLGGPPNSGELFF. The CDR3 nucleotides are TGTGCCAGCAGCTTCTTGGGGGGGCCCCCTAATTCCGGGGAGCTGTTTTTT.

The rearrangement joins TRBV14 to TRBJ2-2, with D unresolved. Trimming removed 0 bases at V and 1 base at J, with 18 bases between. CDR3 length: 19 amino acids. Germline CDR1 reads SGHDN; CDR2 reads FVKESK. CDR3 bases: TGTGCCAGCAGCCAAGATGCCCCCCGAACCGGGTGGAACACCGGGGAGCTGTTTTTT. It is translated as CASSQDAPRTGWNTGELFF. Full variable domain (remainder filled in from reference TRBV14 and TRBJ2-2): EAGVTQFPSHSVIEKGQTVTLRCDPISGHDNLYWYRRVMGKEIKFLLHFVKESKQDESGMPNNRFLAERTGGTYSTLKVQPAELEDSGVYFCASSQDAPRTGWNTGELFFGEGSRLTVL.

V and J are TRBV10-3 and TRBJ2-1; 9 bases fit TRBD2. Germline assignment: CDR1 ENHRY and CDR2 SYGVKD. Trimming removed 3 bases from V and 7 bases from J; junction bases left unmatched: 7. This CDR3 comprises 15 residues. CDR3 sequence: CAISDRLAEFNEQFF. DNA for the CDR3: TGTGCCATCAGTGATAGACTAGCGGAGTTTAATGAGCAGTTCTTC.

The chain has TRBV5-6 and TRBJ1-2, with 9 nucleotides matching TRBD1. This CDR3 has 14 amino acids. Germline CDR1 is SGHDT and CDR2 is YYEEEE. The J segment lost 8 bases and the V segment lost 4 bases, leaving 9 bases of the junction unmatched. The CDR3 sequence: CASSPGTGSLGYTF. Written as DNA, the CDR3 is TGTGCCAGCAGCCCTGGGACAGGGTCTCTGGGCTACACCTTC.

The chain is built from TRBV7-8 and TRBJ2-5; the match to TRBD1 covers 7 bases. This CDR3 contains 14 residues. Germline CDR1 SGHVS, CDR2 FQNEAQ. V shed 6 bases, J shed 4 bases, and the junction held 8 bases outside the gene matches. The CDR3 protein is CASRIQGFGETQYF. The CDR3 DNA is TGTGCCAGCAGAATACAGGGGTTTGGAGAGACCCAGTACTTC.

This clone occurred once. The chain has TRBV28 and TRBJ1-5; D perhaps matches TRBD1 (6 bases). The CDR3 is 15 amino acids. V was pared by 4 bases and J by 3 bases, with 13 bases between. Germline values: CDR1 MDHEN, CDR2 SYDVKM. The CDR3 spells CASSYRVSANQPQHF. CDR3 DNA sequence: TGTGCCAGCAGTTACAGGGTATCTGCCAATCAGCCCCAGCATTTT.

The rearrangement uses TRBV5-4 and TRBJ2-1; 9 positions agree with TRBD2. The V gene's germline CDR1 is SGHNT and CDR2 YYREEE (reference sequence). The CDR3 sequence is 16 residues long. The V gene end was trimmed by 4 bases and the J gene end by 7 bases; junction bases not matched to a gene: 12. The CDR3 nucleotides read TGTGCCAGCAGCGGGAGGGTAGCGGGGGAAAGGAATGAGCAGTTCTTC. It specifies CASSGRVAGERNEQFF.

This clone was recorded a few times. The chain employs TRBV5-1 and TRBJ1-2; tentatively, D is TRBD1 (6 bases). V dropped 2 bases and J dropped 4 bases, with 15 bases sitting between them. Germline CDR1 reads SGHRS; CDR2 reads YFSETQ. The CDR3 covers 15 residues. The CDR3 reads CASSLSGENIYGYTF. CDR3 sequence (DNA): TGCGCCAGCAGCTTATCAGGGGAAAATATCTATGGCTACACCTTC.

The chain is built from TRBV12-3 or TRBV12-4 and TRBJ2-7, with D perhaps TRBD1 (7 bases). The CDR3 consists of 13 residues. V was pared by 5 bases and J by 5 bases, with 13 bases between. The CDR3 bases are TGTGCCAGCAGTCCAGGGGGGAGGAACGAGCAGTACTTC. Amino acid sequence: CASSPGGRNEQYF.

The rearrangement links TRBV5-5 to TRBJ1-6; TRBD1 is a possible D gene (6 bases). With 6 bases removed from V and 6 bases from J, the gap between germline ends came to 16 bases. Germline-derived CDR1 and CDR2 are SGHKS and YYEKEE (reference sequence). The CDR3 runs to 15 residues. CDR3 loop: CASIWTQGSNSPLHF. The CDR3 DNA sequence: TGTGCCAGCATTTGGACACAGGGTAGTAATTCACCCCTCCACTTT.

The CDR3 protein is CASSLSGGQETQYF. As DNA, the CDR3 is TGTGCCAGCAGCTTATCGGGGGGGCAAGAGACCCAGTACTTC. The J gene is TRBJ2-5, the V gene TRBV11-3; 8 positions agree with TRBD2. With V trimmed by 2 bases and J by 2 bases, 1 base remained unmatched. Germline V gene data show CDR1 as SGHNT and CDR2 as YENEEA. This CDR3 comprises 14 residues.

This chain links TRBV6-5 with TRBJ2-7, with D perhaps TRBD1 (6 bases). The CDR3 runs to 13 residues. Germline-derived CDR1 and CDR2 are MNHEY and SVGAGI. Trimming took off 6 bases at V and 4 bases at J, with 13 bases between the two ends. The CDR3 sequence: CASRLDRFYEQYF. CDR3 sequence (DNA): TGTGCCAGCAGATTAGACAGGTTTTACGAGCAGTACTTC.

The V and J genes are TRBV20-1 and TRBJ2-7; D is uncertain. V dropped 2 bases and J dropped 3 bases, with 5 bases sitting between them. The CDR3 runs to 11 residues. CDR1 is DFQATT and CDR2 is SNEGSKA in the germline V gene (reference sequence). The CDR3 is CSARHSYEQYF. CDR3 DNA: TGCAGTGCTAGACACAGCTACGAGCAGTACTTC.

The J gene is TRBJ1-6, the V gene TRBV9; D possibly corresponds to TRBD1 (5 bases). In germline, CDR1 is SGDLS, CDR2 YYNGEE. V lost 4 bases and J lost 6, with 11 bases in between. This CDR3 contains 14 residues. The DNA for the CDR3 is TGTGCCAGCAGCCCGGGACTCGGTAATTCACCCCTCCACTTT. Its translation: CASSPGLGNSPLHF.